This T cell receptor beta chain derives from a study of cytomegalovirus exposure and HLA in healthy donors. Study-wide results and limits: Earlier analysis found most TCR beta V segments productive about 87% or about 30% of the time.

60 Vbeta and 13 Jbeta primers were used in PCR. The repertoire was sequenced with immunoSEQ multiplex PCR; TCRdb's copy has only in-frame clones and lacks some. Of 100,000 or so clones in the sample, roughly 70% are singletons; the top ten hold under 3%. In this sample, this clone turned up a few times. Its antigen is unknown. In germline, CDR1 is MNHEY, CDR2 SVGAGI. V lost 2 bases to trimming and J lost 2 bases; unmatched junction nucleotides: 4. This CDR3 has 16 amino acids. The sample was PBMCs. This chain joins TRBV6-5 and TRBJ2-3; 10 positions agree with TRBD2. The TCR sequence derives from a man in his fifties or sixties in good health and CMV-seronegative. The CDR3 sequence: CASSYRTSGYTDTQYF. In DNA form, the CDR3 reads TGTGCCAGCAGTTACCGGACTAGCGGTTACACAGATACGCAGTATTTT.